This T cell receptor (beta chain) was identified during a study of T cell responses to AZD1222 COVID-19 vaccine. Findings and limits, study-wide: At baseline, seropositivity was found in only a handful of AZD1222 recipients. Repertoire sampling was restricted to post-peak T cell response timepoints. Spike-wide vaccine-associated CD4 TCRs dominated at 160-218 and 743-854. Reportedly, nearly half of unique spike TCRs recognized epitopes outside B.1.351/B.1.1.7 mutations.

In the case of this clone: Its matching antigen is unknown.

This CDR3 region has 16 residues. Germline-derived CDR1 and CDR2 are SGHDT and YYEEEE. Trimming took off 3 bases at V and 1 base at J, with 16 bases between the two ends. TCRdb keeps only in-frame clones here, not all; method: immunoSEQ multiplex PCR. The sample has some 130,000 clones, 85% to 95% seen once. The material sequenced was peripheral blood, taken on day 0 of AZD1222 vaccination. The chain joins TRBV5-6 to TRBJ1-2; D uncertain. The sequence derives from an adult in good health. Here the CDR3 DNA reads TGTGCCAGCAGCTCGCTCCGGACGGATTTTAACTATGGCTACACCTTC. Protein product: CASSSLRTDFNYGYTF.